This TCR beta chain was identified in a study of neoadjuvant anti-PD-1 for oral cavity cancer (dated by TCRdb to about 2021). Concerning the study at large: Before undergoing curative-intent surgical resection, most patients got three to four biweekly nivolumab doses at 3 mg/kg. For patients who did not progress, a fourth nivolumab dose was given around day 43, followed by definitive surgical resection on days 50-56. A roughly 30% response rate was observed in the parent correlative cohort, in which around twelve patients were included. Patients with complete response, partial response or stable disease by RECIST 1.1 were defined as responders, whereas patients with progression were defined as non-responders.

General findings and caveats noted by the study authors: After neoadjuvant nivolumab, T cell clonality (Gini index) in PBMCs was significantly higher in non-responders than in responders. Higher pretreatment blood Treg/Th17 ratios correlated with higher pretreatment blood TCRbeta clonality and lower post-treatment tumor TCRbeta clonality. Only a few patients per response group were included in the TCR analyses, and the authors called for validation in larger cohorts.

Concerning this clone: Its target antigen remains unknown. No base-level quality is on record; no much larger clone is a single base apart.

PBMC libraries used mostly roughly 480 ng of input genomic DNA for deep sequencing, with six replicates per sample. TCRbeta libraries were prepared with the immunoSEQ hsTCRbeta kit according to the manufacturer's instructions. The completed libraries were mixed into a single pool at 3 nM, then sequenced with an Illumina NovaSeq 6000 S4 flow cell. From the authors' description of their analysis: Raw data preprocessing and quality control were performed with the immunoSEQ Analyzer. The analysis was limited to productive rearrangements, and each clonotype was defined by a unique CDR3 amino acid sequence. Repertoire clonality was estimated as the Gini-Simpson index, which was calculated using the R package tcR. Student's t test was used to compare Gini indices, while Pearson correlation assessed associations with tumor size change. TCRdb provides this immuneACCESS table in a form limited to in-frame rearrangements. Some clones are lacking; in checked studies, under half of them reflect an unresolved V gene, and why the rest are absent is not known. V and J calls and clone size are copied from that table; D and trimming were computed from the DNA. The sample table shows around 15,000 clones, and less than 75% are seen once. 2.5% to 3% of the sample lies in the top ten.

The CDR3 contains 16 residues, cysteine and phenylalanine counted. CDR3 DNA only is kept here, 48 bases in frame from base 1. Deletion took 5 bases off V and 3 bases off J, with a span of 17 bases between the germline ends. CDR1 SGHVS and CDR2 FQNEAQ were looked up in the germline V gene. In the paper's terms, the time point label means: before neoadjuvant nivolumab. Patients had been newly diagnosed with stage II-IVA oral cavity squamous cell carcinoma, and no prior systemic or radiation treatment had been given to the patients. The cohort consisted of patients with HPV-negative, locally advanced oral cavity squamous cell carcinoma. Peripheral blood mononuclear cells were analyzed directly, without maintenance or expansion in culture. The samples were obtained from a longitudinal correlative study of a single-arm phase II trial testing neoadjuvant nivolumab in oral cavity squamous cell carcinoma. Subject-matched pre- and post-treatment PBMCs and tumors from three responders and three non-responders underwent genomic DNA-based TCRbeta sequencing. Peripheral blood mononuclear cells were collected before nivolumab treatment and were collected again after treatment, at the time of surgery. Genomic DNA was isolated from PBMCs using the Maxwell RSC DNA from Cells kit.

The TCR originated in a person aged 40 to 85 with oral cavity squamous cell carcinoma. The sample consisted of PBMCs, taken before nivolumab (anti-PD-1) treatment. The chain is encoded by TRBV7-8 joined to TRBJ2-1; the D segment may tentatively be TRBD1 or TRBD2, each giving 5 matched bases. The DNA reads TGTGCCAGCAGCCCCAGGGCCCCGGGAATCTACAATGAGCAGTTCTTC. Translated, it reads CASSPRAPGIYNEQFF.